This entry is about one T cell receptor beta chain. The data belong to a study of Ad26.COV2.S vaccination and SARS-CoV-2 variants. The treatment here: roughly 19 received Ad26.COV2.S at low or high dose, single or two shots; about five received placebo; per-sample allocation not given. After the first vaccine or placebo injection, samples were drawn on day 63. Assay: immunoSEQ multiplex PCR; the TCRdb copy retains only in-frame clones and omits some. The sample lists 440,000 or so clones, 80% to 95% occurring once. The germline V gene has CDR1 LGHNA and CDR2 YSLEER. The CDR3 has 14 amino acids. The ends were cut back, 0 bases at V and 2 bases at J, with 4 bases in the middle.

The sample was peripheral blood, taken in a trial of Ad26.COV2.S vaccine versus placebo. V usage is TRBV4-3 and J usage is TRBJ2-2; D is undetermined. This receptor was obtained from a person aged 18-65 years who received the Ad26.COV2.S COVID-19 vaccine or a placebo. The CDR3 region is CASSQDPNTGELFF. The CDR3 nucleotides are TGCGCCAGCAGCCAAGACCCTAACACCGGGGAGCTGTTTTTT.